This T cell receptor beta chain came from a study of T-cell memory formation after mild COVID-19. The V gene lost 8 bases and the J gene lost 4 bases, with 15 bases spanning the gap. From germline, CDR1 is SQVTM and CDR2 ANQGSEA. CDR3 length equals 13 residues. In TCRdb, the 5' RACE reads were re-called with MiXCR into one record per CDR3 protein. The data contain tens of thousands of distinct CDR3 sequences, 10% to 15% of them singletons. Study-level points and caveats: Among CD4+ contracting clones, most were CM and EM, and CD8+ ones EMRA.

Points on this clonotype: What it recognizes is unknown.

Sequencing was performed on PBMCs or a T cell subset sorted from them (not recorded which). This TCR was recovered from an adult woman who had mild COVID-19 (a few samples of this study predate the infection). Cell type and time point are not known. The V and J genes are TRBV29-1 and TRBJ2-1, with D maybe TRBD2 (6 bases). CDR3 loop: CSFRDSTYNEQFF. Written as DNA, the CDR3 is TGCAGCTTCCGGGACTCCACTTACAATGAGCAGTTCTTC.